This entry is about one T cell receptor (beta chain). The repertoire was sequenced with immunoSEQ multiplex PCR; TCRdb's copy has only in-frame clones and lacks some. The sample consists of over 20,000 clones, roughly two thirds of them appearing once. The sample originates from a study of PD-1 blockade in classical Hodgkin lymphoma. Study as a whole: Patients received nivolumab 3 mg/kg intravenously every 2 weeks.

All patients experienced relapse after autologous stem cell transplantation, and brentuximab vedotin exposure was variable. Per the germline V gene, CDR1 is MNHEY and CDR2 is SMNVEV (reference sequence). J gave up 2 bases and V 0 bases, and 10 bases lay outside the gene matches. The CDR3 sequence is 19 residues long. The TCR originated in a human donor with classical Hodgkin lymphoma. V gene TRBV27 combines with J gene TRBJ1-1; 12 positions match TRBD1. The sample here was peripheral blood mononuclear cells (PBMCs), taken at baseline. CDR3 protein: CASSLSYMGQGARNTEAFF. The DNA for the CDR3 is TGTGCCAGCAGTTTATCGTACATGGGACAGGGGGCCCGCAACACTGAAGCTTTCTTT.